This T cell receptor (beta chain) is drawn from a study of blood T cell repertoires in COVID-19. In the study overall: PBMCs, B-cell-depleted T cells, or T cells were the source of the cDNA or gDNA that made up the material.

The CDR3 is 13 amino acids. The V gene lost 2 bases and the J gene lost 13 bases, with 15 bases spanning the gap. The V gene's germline CDR1 is GTSNPN and CDR2 SVGIG (reference sequence). The method was immunoSEQ multiplex PCR; TCRdb's version includes in-frame clones alone and lacks a portion of them. The table has about 68,000 clones, 80% to 90% seen once. This TCR came from a man over 45 with acute or convalescent COVID-19. V gene TRBV30 combines with J gene TRBJ1-6; no clear D. Input material: peripheral blood. CDR3 loop: CAWSRGTAVPLHF. The CDR3 coding sequence is TGTGCCTGGAGTAGAGGAACGGCCGTGCCCCTCCACTTT.